This T cell receptor (delta chain) was retrieved from a study of γδ T cells in repeated Plasmodium falciparum infection. Study as a whole: Each infection was followed by sampling at 21 days, plus baseline and some pre-infection draws.

About this clone itself: TCRdb lists the protein of a much larger clone for this DNA, which differs at residue 7, so this is likely a read error; the protein given here is translated from the DNA itself.

The CDR3 sequence is 20 residues long. Germline CDR1 and CDR2: TSWWSYY and QGS. With 0 bases removed from V and 4 bases from J, the gap between germline ends came to 27 bases. Flow sorting of PBMC yielded separate Vgamma9/Vdelta2+ and Vdelta2-negative gammadelta T cell populations for bulk repertoire analysis. TCRdb applied CATT to the multiplex PCR reads for clone calling. The sample lists roughly 93,000 delta-chain clones; approximately 1% were seen once. This chain connects TRDV1 to TRDJ1; TRDD2 is a possible D gene (6 bases). Germline matching of the DNA provided the J gene here, since TCRdb leaves it blank. The clonotype comes from a pool of human donors (malaria-infected and uninfected, not separated). What was sequenced was gamma-delta T cells from blood. The CDR3 here is CALGELELVGLPPIVDKLIF. CDR3 nucleotides: TGTGCTCTTGGGGAACTAGAACTGGTGGGCCTTCCCCCGATAGTCGATAAACTCATCTTT.